This T cell receptor (beta chain) is drawn from a study of cytomegalovirus exposure and HLA in healthy donors. The count of this clone is one. Antigen: not known. Study-level results: As was reported, the classifier diagnosed cytomegalovirus status with high specificity and sensitivity. Whilst most TCR sequences proved rare, a subset of public TCRs occurred across many donors. TRBV6-2, TRBV6-3 and some other V segments were excluded as indistinguishable.

A multiplex PCR was run with 60 Vbeta primers and 13 Jbeta primers. TCRdb's copy holds only in-frame clones and misses some; the assay was immunoSEQ multiplex PCR. Of approximately 210,000 clones listed, about 87% are singletons. Germline CDR1 SGHAT, CDR2 FQNNGV. V was pared by 4 bases and J by 0 bases, with 15 bases between. The CDR3 sequence is 16 residues long. This chain joins TRBV11-2 and TRBJ1-1; D perhaps matches TRBD1 (6 bases). This clonotype was sampled from a man aged 25-45 years in good health and CMV-seronegative. Sequencing used PBMCs. The CDR3 loop reads CASSSGGWGLNTEAFF. The CDR3 nucleotides read TGTGCCAGCAGCTCGGGAGGTTGGGGGCTGAACACTGAAGCTTTCTTT.